A single sample gave rise to the 23 T cell receptor beta chains below, sequenced in a study of cytomegalovirus exposure and HLA in healthy donors. PCR amplification relied on 60 Vbeta primers (plus 13 Jbeta primers). Using immunoSEQ multiplex PCR, the repertoire was profiled, and TCRdb retains in-frame clones only, with some absent. The sample carries about 89,000 clones, around 85% recorded once. The sample taken for sequencing was PBMCs. The origin of the receptors is a middle-aged man in good health and CMV-seropositive.

The V gene is TRBV5-1, the J gene TRBJ2-5, with D unresolved. The closer fit of TRBJ2-7 to the DNA end suggests the J call may be wrong. CDR3 size: 14 residues. Germline V gene data show CDR1 as SGHRS and CDR2 as YFSETQ. This chain's CDR3 is CASSLGPASYEQYF. In DNA form, the CDR3 reads TGCGCCAGCAGCCTAGGTCCCGCATCCTACGAGCAGTACTTC.

The rearrangement links TRBV13 to TRBJ2-5; a weak D match, TRBD1 (5 bases). The better agreement between TRBJ2-7 and the DNA end casts doubt on the J call. Germline V gene sequence: CDR1 PRHDT, CDR2 FYEKMQ (reference sequence). The CDR3 runs 15 residues. The CDR3 DNA reads as TGTGCCAGCAGCTTAGGAAAAGTGGTGACAGACGAGCAGTACTTC. Protein product: CASSLGKVVTDEQYF.

The CDR3 region is CASIRQGLPSGANVLTF. The CDR3 DNA follows: TGTGCCAGTATCCGCCAGGGCCTCCCCTCCGGGGCCAACGTCCTGACTTTC. The rearrangement links TRBV19 to TRBJ2-6, with D perhaps matching TRBD1 (5 bases). CDR1 and CDR2 from the germline V gene are LNHDA and SQIVND (reference sequence). Trimming took 7 bases from V and 4 from J, leaving 20 bases between them. This CDR3 has 17 residues.

The rearrangement links TRBV6-1 to TRBJ1-4; D gene uncertain. The length of the CDR3 is 12 residues. Germline CDR1 and CDR2: MNHNS and SASEGT. V shed 2 bases and J shed 8 bases, with 6 bases lying between them. The CDR3, as DNA: TGTGCCAGCAGTGAAACACAGGAAAAACTGTTTTTT. Translating it yields CASSETQEKLFF.

This sequence joins TRBV5-1 and TRBJ2-1; no definite D call. Germline values: CDR1 SGHRS, CDR2 YFSETQ. V lost 3 bases, J lost 3 bases, and 10 bases lay in between. This CDR3 region has 14 residues. The CDR3 DNA follows: TGCGCCAGCAGCTCCCCGGGTAGCTACAATGAGCAGTTCTTC. Its protein product is CASSSPGSYNEQFF.

The chain is built from TRBV5-1 and TRBJ2-7; 10 bases map to TRBD2. V gave up 4 bases and J gave up 7 bases; unmatched junction bases: 11. Germline-derived CDR1 and CDR2 are SGHRS and YFSETQ. The CDR3 runs 15 residues. The CDR3 nucleotides read TGCGCCAGCAGCCGGGGGACTAGCGACTCTGGTGAGCAGTACTTC. Protein sequence: CASSRGTSDSGEQYF.

The chain has TRBV7-9 and TRBJ1-1; 7 positions agree with TRBD1. The CDR3 length is 14 residues. Germline assignment: CDR1 SEHNR and CDR2 FQNEAQ (reference sequence). Unmatched junction bases numbered 4, after V lost 5 bases and J lost 1 base. Written as DNA, the CDR3 is TGTGCCAGCAGCCCCGGGACAGCGAACACTGAAGCTTTCTTT. Protein product: CASSPGTANTEAFF.

V is TRBV4-2 and J is TRBJ2-2; D uncertain. This CDR3 is built from 15 residues. Germline V CDR1 and CDR2: LGHNA, YNFKEQ. Trimming stripped 7 bases from V and 8 bases from J, with 20 bases between. The CDR3, as DNA: TGTGCCAGCACTATAACGCCGGCAGCTAGTGGGGAGCTGTTTTTT. This sequence encodes CASTITPAASGELFF.

V is TRBV9 and J is TRBJ2-1; TRBD2 matches at 9 bases. V was clipped by 3 bases and J by 5 bases; unmatched bases: 6. The CDR3 has 15 residues. Germline V gives CDR1 SGDLS, CDR2 YYNGEE. CDR3 sequence: CASSAGTSTDNEQFF. CDR3 DNA sequence: TGTGCCAGCAGCGCCGGGACTAGCACAGACAATGAGCAGTTCTTC.

This clone has just one count. The chain employs TRBV6-1 and TRBJ1-1; no reliable D call. From germline, CDR1 is MNHNS and CDR2 SASEGT. The CDR3 is 15 amino acids. Trimming took off 4 bases at V and 4 bases at J, with 16 bases between the two ends. The CDR3 nucleotides read TGTGCCAGCAGTGGCACTTGGTCGCCTGGCACTGAAGCTTTCTTT. Translating it yields CASSGTWSPGTEAFF.

This clone has a handful of counts. The V and J genes are TRBV5-6 and TRBJ1-1, with a possible D match to TRBD1 (6 bases). Trimming cost V 0 bases and J 0 bases, with 15 bases left between them. In germline, CDR1 is SGHDT, CDR2 YYEEEE. CDR3 length: 17 amino acids. CDR3 DNA sequence: TGTGCCAGCAGCTTGGGCCCCTACAGGGCGATGAACACTGAAGCTTTCTTT. Amino acids: CASSLGPYRAMNTEAFF.

Comment on this clone: At the DNA level, this CDR3 is encoded by other sequences in the same sample as well. The chain recombines TRBV6-1 with TRBJ2-2; D unresolved. Germline V gene data show CDR1 as MNHNS and CDR2 as SASEGT. V shed 3 bases and J shed 4 bases, with 6 bases lying between them. The CDR3 has 13 amino acids. The CDR3 DNA reads TGTGCCAGCAGTGATAAAATCACCGGGGAGCTGTTTTTT. This gives the protein CASSDKITGELFF.

The V gene is TRBV5-1, the J gene TRBJ2-5; D is possibly TRBD1 (5 bases). This CDR3 comprises 14 residues. V gave up 0 bases and J gave up 5 bases, with 11 bases separating them. Germline assignment: CDR1 SGHRS and CDR2 YFSETQ. This CDR3 reads CASSLGVGLETQYF. The DNA of the CDR3 is TGCGCCAGCAGCTTGGGTGTGGGGCTGGAGACCCAGTACTTC.

The chain joins TRBV18 to TRBJ1-2; 9 bases are shared with TRBD1. J gave up 6 bases and V 3 bases, and 5 bases lay outside the gene matches. Germline CDR1 KGHSH, CDR2 LQKENI. There are 14 residues in the CDR3. CDR3: CASSPGQGPDGYTF. Here the CDR3 DNA reads TGTGCCAGCTCACCGGGACAGGGCCCCGATGGCTACACCTTC. The variable domain in full, with the rest retrieved from reference TRBV18 and TRBJ1-2, is NAGVMQNPRHLVRRRGQEARLRCSPMKGHSHVYWYRQLPEEGLKFMVYLQKENIIDESGMPKERFSAEFPKEGPSILRIQQVVRGDSAAYFCASSPGQGPDGYTFGSGTRLTVV.

CDR3 in DNA: TGTGCCAGCTCACCGGGACAGCTCGGCCTAAATGAGCAGTTCTTC. Protein: CASSPGQLGLNEQFF. The chain employs TRBV18 and TRBJ2-1; 7 positions match TRBD1. Trimming removed 3 bases from V and 7 bases from J; junction bases left unmatched: 9. The CDR3 totals 15 residues. Germline-derived CDR1 and CDR2 are KGHSH and LQKENI.

The rearrangement joins TRBV6-5 to TRBJ2-5; a possible D gene is TRBD1 (5 bases). The V gene lost 6 bases and the J gene lost 2 bases, with 10 bases spanning the gap. Germline V gene lookup returns CDR1 MNHEY and CDR2 SVGAGI. The CDR3 sequence is 13 residues long. CDR3 bases: TGTGCCAGCAGCAACTCAGGGCAAGAGACCCAGTACTTC. This gives the protein CASSNSGQETQYF.

This rearrangement joins TRBV14 to TRBJ1-2; a weak D match, TRBD1 (5 bases). Trimming stripped 0 bases from V and 0 bases from J, with 8 bases between. Germline-derived CDR1 and CDR2 are SGHDN and FVKESK. The CDR3 runs to 15 residues. CDR3 bases: TGTGCCAGCAGCCAAGACCTACAGGCTAACTATGGCTACACCTTC. This translates into CASSQDLQANYGYTF.

This chain joins TRBV19 and TRBJ1-5; 7 nucleotides agree with TRBD1. The trim removed 5 bases at V and 3 bases at J, leaving 4 bases unmatched. The CDR3 is 14 residues long. Germline CDR1 and CDR2: LNHDA and SQIVND (reference sequence). The CDR3 region has the DNA TGTGCCAGTAGTTCCAGGGGGGACAATCAGCCCCAGCATTTT. Residues: CASSSRGDNQPQHF.

V usage is TRBV7-8 and J usage is TRBJ1-5; 8 bases map to TRBD1. This CDR3 contains 16 residues. The germline gives CDR1 SGHVS, CDR2 FQNEAQ. V lost 4 bases and J lost 0; bases outside the gene matches: 5. In DNA, the CDR3 is TGTGCCAGCAGCTCCTGGACAGGGAATAGCAATCAGCCCCAGCATTTT. Protein: CASSSWTGNSNQPQHF.

V usage is TRBV30 and J usage is TRBJ1-4; unclear D gene. Germline V gives CDR1 GTSNPN, CDR2 SVGIG (reference sequence). The CDR3 consists of 14 residues. Trimming took off 8 bases at V and 3 bases at J, with 16 bases between the two ends. The CDR3 coding sequence is TGTGCCCGGATCCCAGGTAGTTCTAATGAAAAACTGTTTTTT. It is translated as CARIPGSSNEKLFF.

This clone showed up just a few times. The V call is TRBV5-1, the J call TRBJ1-2; the D gene is possibly TRBD1 (6 bases). This CDR3 comprises 12 residues. Germline values: CDR1 SGHRS, CDR2 YFSETQ. Trimming stripped 4 bases from V and 4 bases from J, with 8 bases between. The CDR3 nucleotides are TGCGCCAGCAGCGTGGACAGCTATGGCTACACCTTC. This sequence encodes CASSVDSYGYTF.

The chain carries TRBV6-5 and TRBJ2-7; D is perhaps TRBD2 (6 bases). Germline assignment: CDR1 MNHEY and CDR2 SVGAGI. This CDR3 is 14 amino acids long. Trimming cost V 5 bases and J 4 bases, with 15 bases left between them. For the CDR3, the DNA is TGTGCCAGCAGTCCACCAGGACTATATTACGAGCAGTACTTC. This sequence encodes CASSPPGLYYEQYF.

V and J are TRBV5-1 and TRBJ2-2, with D perhaps matching TRBD1 (5 bases). There are 15 residues in the CDR3. The V and J ends lost 0 bases and 7 bases respectively, with 13 bases between them. CDR1 and CDR2 (germline): SGHRS, YFSETQ. The CDR3 is CASSLDQGGHGELFF. DNA for the CDR3: TGCGCCAGCAGCTTGGATCAGGGTGGTCACGGGGAGCTGTTTTTT.